The T cell receptor beta chain described here comes from a study of T-cell reconstitution after alpha-beta-depleted transplantation in children. This clonotype was seen at least ten times. Researchers prepared the TCRbeta library using unique molecular identifiers, the study reports. TCRdb re-analysed the PCR reads in MiXCR, keeping a single row per CDR3 protein. The sample carries about 640,000 distinct CDR3 sequences, about 15% recorded once. The junction had 6 bases not matched to a gene; V was cut back by 1 base and J by 4 bases. Germline CDR1 SEHNR, CDR2 FQNEAQ (reference sequence). CDR3 length: 16 residues.

The chain is built from TRBV7-9 and TRBJ1-2; 10 nucleotides agree with TRBD1. Sequencing used PBMCs from the stem cell graft donor, obtained from the stem cell graft. This clonotype originated in a human donor who donated a stem cell graft to a child with acute myeloid leukemia. The CDR3 DNA reads as TGTGCCAGCAGCTTAGGCTTGGGACAGGGGTTCTATGGCTACACCTTC. Its protein product is CASSLGLGQGFYGYTF.